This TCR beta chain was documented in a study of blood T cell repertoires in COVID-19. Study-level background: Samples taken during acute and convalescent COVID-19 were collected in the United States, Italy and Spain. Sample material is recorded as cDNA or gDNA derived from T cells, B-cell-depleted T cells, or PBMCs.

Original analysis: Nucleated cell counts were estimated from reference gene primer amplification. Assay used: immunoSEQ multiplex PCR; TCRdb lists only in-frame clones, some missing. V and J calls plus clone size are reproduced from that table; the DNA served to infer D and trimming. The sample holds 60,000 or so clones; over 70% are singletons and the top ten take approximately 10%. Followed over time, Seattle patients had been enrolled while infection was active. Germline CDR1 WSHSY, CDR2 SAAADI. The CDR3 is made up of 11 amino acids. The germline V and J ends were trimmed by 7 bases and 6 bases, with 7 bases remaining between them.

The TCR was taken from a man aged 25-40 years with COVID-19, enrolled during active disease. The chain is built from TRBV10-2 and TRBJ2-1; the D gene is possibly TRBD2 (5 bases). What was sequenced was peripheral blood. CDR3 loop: CASTEGNEQFF. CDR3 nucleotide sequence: TGCGCCAGCACCGAGGGCAATGAGCAGTTCTTC.